The 9 T cell receptor beta chains below were found in one sample sequenced in a study of CD8+ T cells in alopecia areata. Extraction of RNA preceded its reverse transcription into cDNA, which served as the sequencing template. The protocol was immunoSEQ multiplex PCR, while the TCRdb copy is restricted to in-frame clones and leaves out a portion. Listed for the sample are about 120,000 clones, none seen a single time. Sequenced input: lesional skin. The receptor set was obtained from a C3H/HeJ mouse with alopecia areata. The MHC haplotype of this mouse line is H2-k.

In this sample, this clone turned up many times. Mouse names are used for the genes. The CDR3 bases that were read are TGTGCCAGCAGTCCGACAGGGGTCAACTCC. It encodes CASSPTGVNS. The whole CDR3 sequence reads CASSPTGVNSDYTF. The chain recombines TRBV13-3 with TRBJ1-2, with 8 bases lining up with TRBD1. The CDR3 extends 4 residues past the end of the read, so its final part is completed from the germline J gene. The CDR3 has 14 amino acids. CDR1 is NNHDY, CDR2 SYVADS, per germline. V dropped 4 bases and J dropped 2; count of bases not matched to a gene: 4.

This clone was counted a few times. Germline and genes here are mouse. Read coverage stops 4 residues before the CDR3 terminus; the germline J gene supplies the remainder. The chain has TRBV16 and TRBJ1-1; 7 positions agree with TRBD1. Germline CDR1 is SGHSA and CDR2 is FRNQAP. Trimming removed 8 bases from V and 1 base from J; junction bases left unmatched: 4. CDR3 size: 13 residues. The CDR3 region is CASPGTVNTEVFF. The sequenced CDR3 bases are TGTGCAAGCCCCGGGACAGTAAACACA. The full variable domain, rest sourced from reference TRBV16 and TRBJ1-1, is NAGVIQTPRHKVTGKGQEATLWCEPISGHSAVFWYRQTIVQGLEFLTYFRNQAPIDDSGMPKERFSAQMPNQSHSTLKIQSTQPQDSAVYLCASPGTVNTEVFFGKGTRLTVV.

With regard to this clone: Any gene name here is a mouse gene name. The CDR3 loop is CTCSADPGQVANSDYTF. CDR3 DNA (partial): TGCACCTGCAGTGCAGATCCGGGACAGGTTGCAAACTCC. This sequence joins TRBV1 and TRBJ1-2; TRBD1 aligns across 8 bases. From the germline J gene comes the end of the CDR3, since the read stops 4 residues before it. This CDR3 comprises 17 residues. Trimming removed 0 bases from V and 0 bases from J; junction bases left unmatched: 6. CDR1 and CDR2 from the germline V gene are NSQYPW and LRSPGD (reference sequence).

This clone was seen more than once but under ten times. Here the gene names and germline are mouse. Sequencing ends 4 residues short of the CDR3 end; the germline J gene provides the rest. The chain joins TRBV13-3 to TRBJ2-1; 8 bases are a match to TRBD1. The germline CDR1 and CDR2 sequences are NNHDY and SYVADS. The CDR3 covers 16 residues. Germline trimming cut 0 bases from V and 4 bases from J; bases unmatched to any gene: 6. CDR3 loop: CASSDAKQGEYAEQFF. CDR3 bases read: TGTGCCAGCAGTGATGCAAAACAGGGGGAATATGCT.

Details on this clone: Gene names and germline refer to mouse. The read terminates 4 residues before the CDR3 end, so the remaining end is supplied by the germline J gene. This chain uses TRBV13-3 with TRBJ1-4; the D gene is possibly TRBD1 (6 bases). Germline V gene sequence: CDR1 NNHDY, CDR2 SYVADS. The CDR3 runs to 15 residues. V dropped 3 bases and J dropped 2 bases, with 11 bases sitting between them. CDR3 sequence: CASSGTVLSNERLFF. CDR3 DNA, as far as it was read: TGTGCCAGCAGTGGGACAGTCCTCTCCAACGAA.

In its sample, this clone was seen many times. Gene names and germline match the mouse. The observed sequence ends 4 residues before the CDR3 terminus, with the missing tail filled in from the germline J gene. The chain links TRBV13-3 to TRBJ2-1, with TRBD1 matching over 8 bases. This CDR3 is 15 amino acids long. Germline lookup yields CDR1 NNHDY and CDR2 SYVADS. V dropped 7 bases and J dropped 1; count of bases not matched to a gene: 7. The CDR3 here is CASAQTGANYAEQFF. The DNA read from the CDR3 is TGTGCCAGCGCCCAGACAGGGGCGAACTATGCT.

About this clone: Here the gene names and germline are mouse. The sequenced fragment ends 4 residues before the CDR3 boundary, so the rest is inferred from the germline J gene. V is TRBV17 and J is TRBJ2-7; 9 bases fit TRBD2. The J segment lost 3 bases and the V segment lost 0 bases, leaving 6 bases of the junction unmatched. The CDR3 totals 16 residues. Per the germline V gene, CDR1 is MNHDT and CDR2 is YYDKIL. The CDR3 reads CASSRESTGGLYEQYF. Partial CDR3 DNA: TGTGCTAGCAGTAGAGAGTCGACTGGGGGTCTCTAT.

In regard to this clone: Genes and germline come from the mouse. The CDR3 is cut off 4 residues early in the read; its end comes from the germline J gene. The genes are TRBV13-1 and TRBJ2-7, with 8 positions matching TRBD2. Germline CDR1 is NSHNY and CDR2 is SYGAGN. There are 16 residues in the CDR3. Trimming at V came to 1 base and at J to 0 bases, leaving 6 bases not matched to a gene. The DNA read from the CDR3 is TGTGCCAGCAGTGATAGGCTGGGGGGAAGCTCCTAT. This gives the protein CASSDRLGGSSY. The whole CDR3 reads CASSDRLGGSSYEQYF.

Only a few counts were recorded for this clone. Gene names and germline match the mouse. The read is 4 residues too short to cover the CDR3 end, so that end is filled in from the germline J gene. The chain joins TRBV19 to TRBJ2-7; tentative D call: TRBD2 (6 bases). The CDR3 totals 13 residues. Germline V gene sequence: CDR1 FNHDT, CDR2 SITEND (reference sequence). The CDR3 DNA, read in part, is TGTGCCAGCAGGGGACTCTCCCCTTAT. It specifies CASRGLSPY. The full-length CDR3 reads as CASRGLSPYEQYF.